The clone carrying this T cell receptor beta chain has only a few counts. Its antigen is still unknown. In every case, the donor was a healthy Caucasian. One entry per CDR3 protein results from TCRdb running MiXCR on the 5' RACE reads. The sample holds 400,000 to 500,000 distinct CDR3 sequences, around 20% seen once. These data originate in a study of identical twins. Points from the study as a whole: Excess low generation probability was seen in twin-shared out-of-frame alpha sequences. The models systematically underestimated how much out-of-frame TCR alpha was shared in monozygotic twins. Invariant cells of the MAIT and iNKT types might have partly distorted the zero-insertion analyses.

The CDR3 sequence is 13 residues long. Germline CDR1 SQVTM, CDR2 ANQGSEA. The ends were cut back, 1 base at V and 4 bases at J, with 10 bases in the middle. The sequencing input was naive T cells sorted from blood. The genes are TRBV29-1 and TRBJ1-1, with D perhaps TRBD1 (5 bases). The clonotype comes from a man aged 45-65 years in good health. The CDR3 DNA reads TGCAGCGTTGAAGGGACGAGGGGCACTGAAGCTTTCTTT. Its protein product is CSVEGTRGTEAFF.